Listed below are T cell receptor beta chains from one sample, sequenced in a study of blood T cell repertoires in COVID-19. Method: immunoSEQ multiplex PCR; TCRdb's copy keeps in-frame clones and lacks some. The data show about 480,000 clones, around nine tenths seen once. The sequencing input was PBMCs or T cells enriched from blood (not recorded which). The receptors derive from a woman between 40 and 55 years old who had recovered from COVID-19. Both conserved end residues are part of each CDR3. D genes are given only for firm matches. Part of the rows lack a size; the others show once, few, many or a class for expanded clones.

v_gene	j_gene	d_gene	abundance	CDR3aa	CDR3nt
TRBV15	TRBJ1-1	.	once	CATSGDFFTEAFF	TGTGCCACCAGCGGGGACTTCTTCACTGAAGCTTTCTTT
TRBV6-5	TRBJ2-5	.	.	CASIPQWYQETQYF	TGTGCCAGCATCCCACAGTGGTACCAAGAGACCCAGTACTTC
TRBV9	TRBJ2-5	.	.	CASSVGASDLQETQYF	TGTGCCAGCAGCGTAGGGGCTAGCGATCTCCAAGAGACCCAGTACTTC
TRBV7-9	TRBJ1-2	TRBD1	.	CASSVTGQAERTVYGYTF	TGTGCCAGCAGCGTGACGGGACAGGCCGAAAGGACAGTCTATGGCTACACCTTC
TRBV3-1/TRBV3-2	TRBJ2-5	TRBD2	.	CASSLVLAGGPAEETQYF	TGTGCCAGCAGCTTAGTACTAGCGGGAGGGCCGGCGGAAGAGACCCAGTACTTC
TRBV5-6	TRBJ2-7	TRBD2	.	CASSLGFGTSSHEQYF	TGTGCCAGCAGCTTGGGTTTCGGGACTAGCTCCCACGAGCAGTACTTC
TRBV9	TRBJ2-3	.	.	CASSVASPTDTQYF	TGTGCCAGCAGCGTAGCGAGTCCCACAGATACGCAGTATTTT
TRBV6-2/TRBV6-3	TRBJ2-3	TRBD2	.	CASSRWALAGITDTQYF	TGTGCCAGCAGCCGCTGGGCCTTAGCGGGTATCACAGATACGCAGTATTTT
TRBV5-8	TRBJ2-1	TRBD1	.	CASSLRGGRYNEQFF	TGTGCCAGCAGCTTGAGAGGGGGCCGGTACAATGAGCAGTTCTTC
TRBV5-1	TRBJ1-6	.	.	CASSIIPARVGNSPLHF	TGCGCCAGCAGCATAATTCCGGCCAGGGTAGGGAATTCACCCCTCCACTTT
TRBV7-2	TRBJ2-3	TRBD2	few	CASSSRAGTAGDTQYF	TGTGCCAGCAGCTCCCGAGCGGGAACCGCCGGAGATACGCAGTATTTT
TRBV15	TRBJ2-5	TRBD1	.	CATNRGTGETQYF	TGTGCCACCAACCGGGGGACAGGAGAGACCCAGTACTTC
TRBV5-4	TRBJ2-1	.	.	CASSLATLALPPLNEQFF	TGTGCCAGCAGCTTGGCTACACTAGCCCTACCCCCCCTCAATGAGCAGTTCTTC
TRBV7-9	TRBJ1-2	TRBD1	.	CASSLPRTGGLSNYGYTF	TGTGCCAGCAGCTTACCCCGGACAGGGGGCCTATCTAACTATGGCTACACCTTC
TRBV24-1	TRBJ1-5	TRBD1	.	CATSDPRGNNQPQHF	TGTGCCACCAGTGATCCCAGGGGGAACAATCAGCCCCAGCATTTT
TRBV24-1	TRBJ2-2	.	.	CATSDLFQTGELFF	TGTGCCACCAGTGATTTGTTCCAAACCGGGGAGCTGTTTTTT
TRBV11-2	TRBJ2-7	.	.	CASSFATYEYEQYF	TGTGCCAGCAGCTTCGCGACATATGAATACGAGCAGTACTTC
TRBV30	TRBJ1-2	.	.	CAWNTRVLDGYTF	TGTGCCTGGAATACCAGGGTATTGGATGGCTACACCTTC
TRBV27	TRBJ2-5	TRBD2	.	CASSSLAGGQETQYF	TGTGCCAGCAGTTCGTTAGCGGGAGGTCAAGAGACCCAGTACTTC
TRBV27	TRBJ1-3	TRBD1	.	CASSPGDSSGNTIYF	TGTGCCAGCAGTCCCGGGGACAGCTCTGGAAACACCATATATTTT
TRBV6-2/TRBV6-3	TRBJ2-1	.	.	CASSSPRLYGNEQFF	TGTGCCAGCAGTTCCCCTCGCCTCTATGGCAATGAGCAGTTCTTC
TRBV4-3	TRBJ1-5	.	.	CASSQAENQPQHF	TGCGCCAGCAGCCAAGCAGAAAATCAGCCCCAGCATTTT
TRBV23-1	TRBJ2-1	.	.	CASSQRGAPFDEQFF	TGCGCCAGCAGTCAACGGGGAGCCCCGTTCGATGAGCAGTTCTTC
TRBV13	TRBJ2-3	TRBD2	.	CASSPGLADFDTQYF	TGTGCCAGCAGCCCCGGACTAGCGGATTTCGATACGCAGTATTTT
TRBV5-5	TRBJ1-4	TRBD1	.	CASSLGQGLELFF	TGTGCCAGCAGCCTCGGACAGGGGCTGGAACTGTTTTTT
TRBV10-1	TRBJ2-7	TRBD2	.	CASSESASGKYEQYF	TGCGCCAGCAGTGAGTCGGCTAGCGGGAAGTACGAGCAGTACTTC
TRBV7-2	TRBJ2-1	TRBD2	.	CASSSGLAGRDEQFF	TGTGCCAGCAGCTCCGGACTAGCGGGAAGGGATGAGCAGTTCTTC
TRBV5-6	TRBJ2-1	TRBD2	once	CASSLPGLDNEQFF	TGTGCCAGCAGCTTACCGGGACTAGACAATGAGCAGTTCTTC
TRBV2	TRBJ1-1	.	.	CASSILNRATSNTEAFF	TGTGCCAGCAGCATTTTGAACAGGGCCACCTCAAACACTGAAGCTTTCTTT
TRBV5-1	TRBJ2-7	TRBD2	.	CASAPRTGPGGEQYF	TGCGCCAGCGCGCCCCGGACCGGGCCCGGGGGGGAGCAGTACTTC
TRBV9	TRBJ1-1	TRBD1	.	CASSKGGDRGWTEAFF	TGTGCCAGCAGCAAAGGAGGGGACAGGGGTTGGACTGAAGCTTTCTTT
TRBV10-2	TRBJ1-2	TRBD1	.	CASSDDRDHGYTF	TGCGCCAGCAGCGATGACAGGGATCATGGCTACACCTTC
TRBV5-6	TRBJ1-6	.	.	CASSLGRINSPLHF	TGTGCCAGCAGCTTGGGCAGGATTAATTCACCCCTCCACTTT
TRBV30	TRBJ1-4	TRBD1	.	CAWSAPDRDRPTNEKLFF	TGTGCCTGGAGTGCGCCGGACCGGGACAGGCCAACTAATGAAAAACTGTTTTTT
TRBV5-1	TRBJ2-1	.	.	CASSLGHVNEQFF	TGCGCCAGCAGCTTGGGGCACGTCAATGAGCAGTTCTTC
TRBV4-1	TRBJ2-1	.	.	CASSQETFGNEQFF	TGCGCCAGCAGCCAAGAGACTTTCGGCAATGAGCAGTTCTTC
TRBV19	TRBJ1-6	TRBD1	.	CASSILADRGGSPLHF	TGTGCCAGTAGTATCCTTGCCGACAGGGGAGGTTCACCCCTCCACTTT
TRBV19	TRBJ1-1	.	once	CASSLQGRNTEAFF	TGTGCCAGTAGTTTGCAGGGGAGGAACACTGAAGCTTTCTTT
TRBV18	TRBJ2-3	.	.	CASSPLKQALGDTQYF	TGTGCCAGCTCACCACTGAAACAGGCGCTCGGAGATACGCAGTATTTT
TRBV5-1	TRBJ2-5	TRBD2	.	CASQPGTSGKVGPETQYF	TGCGCCAGCCAGCCCGGGACTAGCGGGAAGGTGGGGCCCGAGACCCAGTACTTC
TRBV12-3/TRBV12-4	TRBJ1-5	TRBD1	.	CASSSEDRVVHF	TGTGCCAGCAGTTCCGAGGACAGGGTCGTGCATTTT
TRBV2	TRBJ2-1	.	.	CASSPGRGPPYNEQFF	TGTGCCAGCAGCCCGGGTAGGGGCCCGCCATACAATGAGCAGTTCTTC
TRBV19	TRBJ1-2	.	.	CASRHPRDLNYGYTF	TGTGCCTCCCGACACCCCCGTGATTTGAACTATGGCTACACCTTC
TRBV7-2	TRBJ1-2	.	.	CASSHSTSYGYTF	TGTGCCAGCAGCCACTCGACTTCCTATGGCTACACCTTC
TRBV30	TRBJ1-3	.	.	CAWNAGTSGNTIYF	TGTGCCTGGAACGCAGGGACATCTGGAAACACCATATATTTT
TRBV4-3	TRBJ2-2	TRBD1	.	CASSQDGTANTGELFF	TGCGCCAGCAGCCAGGACGGGACAGCGAACACCGGGGAGCTGTTTTTT
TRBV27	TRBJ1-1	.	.	CASSPPGGMNTEAFF	TGTGCCAGCAGTCCCCCGGGGGGGATGAACACTGAAGCTTTCTTT
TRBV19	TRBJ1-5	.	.	CASSFTSSNQPQHF	TGTGCCAGTAGTTTCACGAGCAGCAATCAGCCCCAGCATTTT
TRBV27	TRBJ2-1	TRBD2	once	CASSLYTSGYNEQFF	TGTGCCAGCAGTTTATATACTAGCGGTTACAATGAGCAGTTCTTC
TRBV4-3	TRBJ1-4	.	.	CASSQDQGLREKLFF	TGCGCCAGCAGCCAAGATCAGGGGTTGCGTGAAAAACTGTTTTTT
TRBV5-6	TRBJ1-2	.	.	CASSSQGGSYGYTF	TGTGCCAGCAGCTCACAGGGAGGGAGCTATGGCTACACCTTC
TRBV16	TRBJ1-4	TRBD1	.	CASSQGTGVMDEKLFF	TGTGCCAGCAGCCAAGGGACAGGGGTCATGGATGAAAAACTGTTTTTT
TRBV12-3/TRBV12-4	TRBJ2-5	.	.	CASSPRGETQYF	TGTGCCAGCAGCCCCCGGGGAGAGACCCAGTACTTC
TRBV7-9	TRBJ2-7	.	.	CASSSTTGFHEQYF	TGTGCCAGCAGCTCTACCACAGGGTTCCACGAGCAGTACTTC
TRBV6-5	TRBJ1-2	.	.	CASTDSPMGYTF	TGTGCCAGCACTGACTCTCCCATGGGCTACACCTTC
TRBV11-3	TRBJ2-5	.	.	CASSLGRGAAYGETQYF	TGTGCCAGCAGCTTAGGTCGGGGGGCGGCCTATGGGGAGACCCAGTACTTC